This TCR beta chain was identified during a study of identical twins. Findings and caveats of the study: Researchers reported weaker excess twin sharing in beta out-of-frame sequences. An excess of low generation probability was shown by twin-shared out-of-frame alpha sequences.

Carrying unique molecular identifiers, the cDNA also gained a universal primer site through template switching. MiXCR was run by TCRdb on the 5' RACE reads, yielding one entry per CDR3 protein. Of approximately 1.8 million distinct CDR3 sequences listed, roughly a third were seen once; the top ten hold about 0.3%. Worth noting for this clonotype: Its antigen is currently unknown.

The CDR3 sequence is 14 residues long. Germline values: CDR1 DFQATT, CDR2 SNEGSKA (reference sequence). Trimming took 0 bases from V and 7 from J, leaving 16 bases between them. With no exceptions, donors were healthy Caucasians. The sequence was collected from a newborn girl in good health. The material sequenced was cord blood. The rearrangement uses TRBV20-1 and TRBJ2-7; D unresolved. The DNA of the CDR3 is TGCAGTGCTAGAGATCTGGTCTCGGCCGATGAGCAGTACTTC. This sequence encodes CSARDLVSADEQYF.